These 16 T cell receptor beta chains were all obtained from the same sample, sequenced in a study of CD8 T cells in Susac syndrome. An amount of RNA that ranged from roughly 0.45 to 1 ug was reverse transcribed with random hexamers. TCRdb redid the calling of the immunoSEQ multiplex PCR reads with MiXCR, one entry per CDR3 protein. Here the sample spans approximately 100,000 distinct CDR3 sequences, just under 95% being singletons. The sample was CD8+ T cells from PBMCs. The receptors stem from a human donor in good health.

V is TRBV4-2 and J is TRBJ2-2; no definite D call. This CDR3 contains 13 residues. V was cut by 1 base and J by 7 bases, with 7 bases left in between. Per germline, CDR1 LGHNA and CDR2 YNFKEQ. This chain's CDR3 is CASSQVDGGELFF. In DNA, the CDR3 is TGTGCCAGCAGCCAAGTTGACGGCGGGGAGCTGTTTTTT.

DNA for the CDR3: TGTGCCAGCAGCTTAGGGCAGGGGGCTCAGCCCCAGCATTTT. Residues: CASSLGQGAQPQHF. J is TRBJ1-5 and V is TRBV7-2; 8 nucleotides match TRBD1. CDR1 is SGHTA, CDR2 FQGNSA, per germline. The CDR3 has 14 residues. V lost 1 base and J lost 6; bases outside the gene matches: 2.

The rearrangement joins TRBV20-1 to TRBJ1-1; TRBD1 agrees at 11 bases. Germline loops: CDR1 DFQATT, CDR2 SNEGSKA (reference sequence). Germline trimming cut 5 bases from V and 0 bases from J; bases unmatched to any gene: 14. There are 18 residues in the CDR3. CDR3 sequence (DNA): TGCAGTGCTCCCGGGACAGGGGGGAAGGCTCGGATGAACACTGAAGCTTTCTTT. It yields the protein CSAPGTGGKARMNTEAFF.

This chain joins TRBV16 and TRBJ2-7; D is unclear. The V gene lost 4 bases and the J gene lost 0 bases, with 10 bases spanning the gap. This CDR3 is built from 14 residues. Germline CDR1 reads KGHSY; CDR2 reads FQNENV. The CDR3 DNA reads as TGTGCCAGCAGCCCGGGCAGCACCTCCTACGAGCAGTACTTC. As protein: CASSPGSTSYEQYF.

The chain uses TRBV19 and TRBJ2-7; 7 nucleotides agree with TRBD1. CDR1 and CDR2 from the germline V gene are LNHDA and SQIVND (reference sequence). V lost 6 bases to trimming and J lost 5 bases; unmatched junction nucleotides: 10. This CDR3 comprises 14 residues. CDR3 sequence (DNA): TGTGCCAGTAGGCCGACCGGGACAGACCACGAGCAGTACTTC. This translates into CASRPTGTDHEQYF.

This sequence joins TRBV20-1 and TRBJ1-1, with 8 bases lining up with TRBD1. V dropped 1 base and J dropped 6; count of bases not matched to a gene: 4. This CDR3 has 13 amino acids. Per germline, CDR1 DFQATT and CDR2 SNEGSKA (reference sequence). The CDR3 sequence is CSARGQGASEAFF. In nucleotides, the CDR3 is TGCAGTGCTAGAGGGCAGGGGGCATCTGAAGCTTTCTTT.

The V and J genes are TRBV27 and TRBJ2-7; no clear D gene. CDR3 length: 14 amino acids. Trimming took off 0 bases at V and 6 bases at J, with 12 bases between the two ends. Germline values: CDR1 MNHEY, CDR2 SMNVEV (reference sequence). CDR3 loop: CASSLSGPPFEQYF. CDR3 bases: TGTGCCAGCAGTTTATCAGGTCCCCCCTTCGAGCAGTACTTC.

This chain uses TRBV5-1 with TRBJ2-7; 8 nucleotides line up with TRBD2. Germline CDR1 and CDR2: SGHRS and YFSETQ. The CDR3 is 15 residues long. The V and J ends lost 2 bases and 1 base, in that order; junction bases with no gene match: 5. The CDR3 nucleotides are TGCGCCAGCAGCTTTACTAGCGGAGTTTCCTACGAGCAGTACTTC. Amino acids: CASSFTSGVSYEQYF.

This clonotype was observed a handful of times. This rearrangement joins TRBV7-2 to TRBJ2-2; D remains unclear. V lost 1 base and J 2 bases, leaving 8 bases between the germline ends. This CDR3 region has 15 residues. Looked up from germline, CDR1 is SGHTA and CDR2 is FQGNSA. This CDR3 is CASSLGQLNTGELFF. The CDR3, as DNA: TGTGCCAGCAGCTTAGGGCAGCTTAACACCGGGGAGCTGTTTTTT.

In its sample, this clonotype was seen once. The chain links TRBV20-1 to TRBJ1-2, with D uncertain. The ends were cut back, 1 base at V and 8 bases at J, with 11 bases in the middle. From germline, CDR1 is DFQATT and CDR2 SNEGSKA (reference sequence). CDR3 length equals 12 residues. The CDR3 is CSARVEAFGYTF. In DNA form, the CDR3 reads TGCAGTGCTAGAGTAGAAGCCTTCGGCTACACCTTC.

This chain links TRBV27 with TRBJ2-7, with TRBD2 matching 12 bases. The germline V gene encodes CDR1 MNHEY and CDR2 SMNVEV (reference sequence). The CDR3 covers 19 residues. V gave up 3 bases and J gave up 3 bases; unmatched junction bases: 15. Here the CDR3 reads CASSFNGGELAGGYYEQYF. CDR3 bases: TGTGCCAGCAGTTTTAACGGGGGTGAACTAGCGGGAGGTTACTACGAGCAGTACTTC.

The count of this clonotype is one. The chain joins TRBV6-6 to TRBJ1-3; 8 nucleotides align to TRBD1. Germline V gene sequence: CDR1 MNHNY, CDR2 SVGAGI (reference sequence). CDR3 size: 14 residues. The J segment lost 5 bases and the V segment lost 6 bases, leaving 6 bases of the junction unmatched. DNA for the CDR3: TGTGCCAGCAGAAGACAGGGGTATCGAAACACCATATATTTT. Translated, it gives CASRRQGYRNTIYF.

This chain joins TRBV12-3 or TRBV12-4 and TRBJ1-1, with TRBD1 identical over 7 bases. Germline trimming cut 2 bases from V and 4 bases from J; bases unmatched to any gene: 7. This CDR3 region has 15 residues. The CDR3 DNA reads as TGTGCCAGCAGTTTACCTGGACAGGTGGTCACTGAAGCTTTCTTT. Encoded protein: CASSLPGQVVTEAFF.

V and J are TRBV6-5 and TRBJ2-2, with D unresolved. CDR3 size: 14 residues. The germline gives CDR1 MNHEY, CDR2 SVGAGI. V lost 8 bases, J lost 4 bases, and 14 bases lay in between. In DNA, the CDR3 is TGTGCCAGCCAGACCGACCCCTCCACCGGGGAGCTGTTTTTT. Its protein product is CASQTDPSTGELFF.

The CDR3 nucleotides read TGTGCCAGCAGTTTATCGGCGGCGGTTAATGAAAAACTGTTTTTT. Translating gives CASSLSAAVNEKLFF. This chain connects TRBV27 to TRBJ1-4; D unresolved. V was trimmed by 0 bases and J by 4 bases, leaving 9 bases between them. The CDR3 consists of 15 residues. Germline values: CDR1 MNHEY, CDR2 SMNVEV (reference sequence).

The chain has TRBV4-3 and TRBJ2-7; 7 bases map to TRBD1. CDR3 length equals 15 residues. Germline V CDR1 and CDR2: LGHNA, YSLEER. After removal of 0 bases from V and 2 bases from J, the junction contained 4 bases not matched to a gene. The CDR3, as DNA: TGCGCCAGCAGCCAAGATCGCACAGGGGCCTACGAGCAGTACTTC. It codes for CASSQDRTGAYEQYF.